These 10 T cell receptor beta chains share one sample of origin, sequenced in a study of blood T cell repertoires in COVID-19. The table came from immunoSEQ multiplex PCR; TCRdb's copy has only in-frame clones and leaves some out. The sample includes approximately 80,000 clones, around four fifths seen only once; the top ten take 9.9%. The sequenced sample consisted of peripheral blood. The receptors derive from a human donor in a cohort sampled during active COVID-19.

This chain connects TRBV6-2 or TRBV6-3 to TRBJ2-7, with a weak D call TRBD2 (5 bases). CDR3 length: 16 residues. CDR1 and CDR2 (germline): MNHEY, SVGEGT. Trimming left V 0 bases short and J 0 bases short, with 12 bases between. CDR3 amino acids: CASSYSMEASSYEQYF. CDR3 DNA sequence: TGTGCCAGCAGTTACTCGATGGAGGCCAGCTCCTACGAGCAGTACTTC.

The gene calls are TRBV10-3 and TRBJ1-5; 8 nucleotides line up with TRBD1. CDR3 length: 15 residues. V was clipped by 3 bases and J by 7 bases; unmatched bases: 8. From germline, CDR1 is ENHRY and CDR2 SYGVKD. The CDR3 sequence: CAISDHGQGAQPQHF. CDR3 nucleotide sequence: TGTGCCATCAGTGACCATGGGCAGGGGGCCCAGCCCCAGCATTTT.

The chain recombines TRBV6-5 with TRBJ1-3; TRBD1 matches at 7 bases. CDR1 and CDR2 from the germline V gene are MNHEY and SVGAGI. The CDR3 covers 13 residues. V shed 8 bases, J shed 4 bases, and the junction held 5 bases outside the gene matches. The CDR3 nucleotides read TGTGCCAGCGAGGGGGCGGTGGGAAACACCATATATTTT. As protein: CASEGAVGNTIYF.

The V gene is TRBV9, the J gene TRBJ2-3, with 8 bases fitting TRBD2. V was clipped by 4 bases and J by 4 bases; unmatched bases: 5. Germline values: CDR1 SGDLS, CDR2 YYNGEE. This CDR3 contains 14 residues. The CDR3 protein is CASSPGGGPDTQYF. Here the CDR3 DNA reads TGTGCCAGCAGCCCCGGGGGGGGGCCAGATACGCAGTATTTT.

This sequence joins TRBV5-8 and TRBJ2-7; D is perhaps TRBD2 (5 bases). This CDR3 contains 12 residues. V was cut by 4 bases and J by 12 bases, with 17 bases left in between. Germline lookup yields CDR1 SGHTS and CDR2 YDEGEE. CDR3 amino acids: CASSPQLGEPYF. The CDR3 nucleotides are TGTGCCAGCAGCCCCCAACTAGGAGAACCGTACTTC.

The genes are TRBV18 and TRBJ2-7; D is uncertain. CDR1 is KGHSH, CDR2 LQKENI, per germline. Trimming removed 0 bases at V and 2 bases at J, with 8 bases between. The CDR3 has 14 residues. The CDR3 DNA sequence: TGTGCCAGCTCACCACCGAGTCGTACCTACGAGCAGTACTTC. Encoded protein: CASSPPSRTYEQYF.

The CDR3 DNA follows: TGTGCCAGCAGTTTGGACAGGCCCCAGCATTTT. It specifies CASSLDRPQHF. This rearrangement joins TRBV28 to TRBJ1-5; weak D call: TRBD1 (6 bases). Trimming removed 3 bases at V and 9 bases at J, with 6 bases between. The CDR3 is made up of 11 amino acids. Germline assignment: CDR1 MDHEN and CDR2 SYDVKM.

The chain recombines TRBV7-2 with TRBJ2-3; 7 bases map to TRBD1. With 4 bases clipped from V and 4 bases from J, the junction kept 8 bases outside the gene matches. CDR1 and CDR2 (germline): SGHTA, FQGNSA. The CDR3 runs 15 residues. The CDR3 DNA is TGTGCCAGCAGCTCGCAAGGACAGGTCGCAGATACGCAGTATTTT. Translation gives CASSSQGQVADTQYF.

CDR3 in DNA: TGTGCCAGCAGTGAGGGGTTGGCAGTGCCCCCAAGGGGCTATGGCTACACCTTC. It specifies CASSEGLAVPPRGYGYTF. The rearrangement links TRBV6-4 to TRBJ1-2; D is perhaps TRBD1 (5 bases). V was cut by 3 bases and J by 4 bases, with 24 bases left in between. Germline-derived CDR1 and CDR2 are MRHNA and SNTAGT. This CDR3 spans 18 amino acids.

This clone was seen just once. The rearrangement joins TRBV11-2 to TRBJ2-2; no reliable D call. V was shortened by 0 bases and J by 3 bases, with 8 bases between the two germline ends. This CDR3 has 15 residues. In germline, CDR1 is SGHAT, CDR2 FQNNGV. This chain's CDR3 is CASSLDLTDTGELFF. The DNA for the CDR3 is TGTGCCAGCAGCTTAGATCTAACAGACACCGGGGAGCTGTTTTTT.